One sample yielded the 19 T cell receptor beta chains listed below, sequenced in a study of Tregs in tolerant kidney transplant recipients. The nonmyeloablative bone marrow transplants came from related graft donors, with transient mixed chimerism. The assay was immunoSEQ multiplex PCR, and TCRdb's table has in-frame clones only and misses some. The profile shows fewer than 95,000 clones, over 85% of them singletons. The sample in question was CD4+ T cells from blood (PBMCs), obtained 12 months after the transplant. All receptors come from a human patient who received a combined kidney and bone marrow transplant. The graft donor may be the source of some T cells.

V gene TRBV5-1 combines with J gene TRBJ2-7; 11 positions agree with TRBD2. Germline trimming cut 3 bases from V and 6 bases from J; bases unmatched to any gene: 8. Germline lookup yields CDR1 SGHRS and CDR2 YFSETQ. The CDR3 length is 15 residues. The CDR3 DNA reads as TGCGCCAGCAGCTCTCAGACTAGCGGGGCCTCCGAGCAGTACTTC. Translation gives CASSSQTSGASEQYF. Looking up the rest from reference TRBV5-1 and TRBJ2-7 gives the full variable domain: KAGVTQTPRYLIKTRGQQVTLSCSPISGHRSVSWYQQTPGQGLQFLFEYFSETQRNKGNFPGRFSGRQFSNSRSEMNVSTLELGDSALYLCASSSQTSGASEQYFGPGTRLTVT.

A note on this clone: One end of the junction is discordant with germline, which a read error may explain. The chain links TRBV6-1 to TRBJ2-3, with 11 bases aligning to TRBD2. Germline-derived CDR1 and CDR2 are MNHNS and SASEGT. The CDR3 is 18 residues long. CDR3 nucleotide sequence: TGTGCCAGCACTGAATCCCTGACTAGCGGGGTGACCACAGATACGCAGTATTTT. Translated: CASTESLTSGVTTDTQYF.

The genes are TRBV9 and TRBJ2-7, with 9 bases that match TRBD2. The V gene end was trimmed by 0 bases and the J gene end by 0 bases; junction bases not matched to a gene: 7. Germline V CDR1 and CDR2: SGDLS, YYNGEE. CDR3 size: 17 residues. The CDR3 region has the DNA TGTGCCAGCAGCGTAGGGATAGCGGGAGCGCACTCCTACGAGCAGTACTTC. It translates to CASSVGIAGAHSYEQYF.

This chain joins TRBV7-3 and TRBJ2-4; 8 bases are a match to TRBD1. Losses at the gene ends were 6 bases for V and 4 bases for J; bases not matched to a gene: 8. The germline V gene has CDR1 SGHTA and CDR2 FQGTGA. The CDR3 runs 15 residues. CDR3 protein: CASRGQGSPKNIQYF. The CDR3 DNA follows: TGTGCCAGCAGAGGACAGGGCTCCCCAAAAAACATTCAGTACTTC.

The CDR3 reads CASSLVGTVGLASSYEQYF. Here the CDR3 DNA reads TGTGCCAGCAGCTTAGTTGGGACGGTGGGACTGGCAAGCTCCTACGAGCAGTACTTC. The chain is built from TRBV7-2 and TRBJ2-7, with D perhaps TRBD2 (6 bases). Trimming stripped 1 base from V and 0 bases from J, with 22 bases between. This CDR3 is 19 amino acids long. Per the germline V gene, CDR1 is SGHTA and CDR2 is FQGNSA. Together with reference TRBV7-2 and TRBJ2-7, the CDR3 gives the full variable domain: GAGVSQSPSNKVTEKGKDVELRCDPISGHTALYWYRQSLGQGLEFLIYFQGNSAPDKSGLPSDRFSAERTGGSVSTLTIQRTQQEDSAVYLCASSLVGTVGLASSYEQYFGPGTRLTVT.

The genes are TRBV11-3 and TRBJ1-2, with D hard to call. This CDR3 contains 14 residues. Between the trimmed V and J ends, which lost 2 bases and 1 base, there was a span of 8 bases. Germline CDR1 and CDR2: SGHNT and YENEEA. The DNA for the CDR3 is TGTGCCAGCAGCTTAAATCCGGGTAACTATGGCTACACCTTC. Amino acid sequence: CASSLNPGNYGYTF.

For this clone: Mismatch with germline at one junction end may stem from a read error. Other nucleotide sequences in the sample specify the same CDR3. This chain links TRBV30 with TRBJ1-6; D perhaps matches TRBD1 (5 bases). The germline gives CDR1 GTSNPN, CDR2 SVGIG (reference sequence). CDR3 length equals 14 residues. The CDR3 reads CAWSVDTNNSPLHF. In DNA form, the CDR3 reads TGTGCCTGGAGTGTGGACACTAATAATTCCCCCCTCCACTTT. The variable domain in full, completed from reference TRBV30 and TRBJ1-6, reads SQTIHQWPATLVQPVGSPLSLECTVEGTSNPNLYWYRQAAGRGLQLLFYSVGIGQISSEVPQNLSASRPQDRQFILSSKKLLLSDSGFYLCAWSVDTNNSPLHFGNGTRLTVT.

The chain recombines TRBV7-9 with TRBJ1-2; D gene uncertain. Looked up from germline, CDR1 is SEHNR and CDR2 is FQNEAQ (reference sequence). The V end lost 1 base, the J end lost 5 bases, and 20 bases lay between the germline ends. There are 17 residues in the CDR3. The CDR3 region is CASSLGPTRGYGYGYTF. CDR3 nucleotides: TGTGCCAGCAGCTTAGGTCCAACCCGCGGATATGGATATGGCTACACCTTC.

The chain employs TRBV29-1 and TRBJ1-3; TRBD1 might be the D (6 bases). Trimming pared 4 bases from V and 4 bases from J, leaving 14 bases between. Germline CDR1 and CDR2: SQVTM and ANQGSEA. The CDR3 is 14 residues long. The CDR3 nucleotides read TGCAGCGTTGGGCAGGGGTCTCCCGGAAACACCATATATTTT. Translating gives CSVGQGSPGNTIYF.

The chain has TRBV7-9 and TRBJ2-1; 10 nucleotides line up with TRBD2. The J segment lost 0 bases and the V segment lost 2 bases, leaving 10 bases of the junction unmatched. This CDR3 has 19 amino acids. CDR1 is SEHNR, CDR2 FQNEAQ, per germline (reference sequence). CDR3 protein: CASSLRPGLATSSYNEQFF. In DNA form, the CDR3 reads TGTGCCAGCAGCTTACGTCCGGGACTAGCGACGAGCTCCTACAATGAGCAGTTCTTC. The full variable domain, rest sourced from reference TRBV7-9 and TRBJ2-1, is DTGVSQNPRHKITKRGQNVTFRCDPISEHNRLYWYRQTLGQGPEFLTYFQNEAQLEKSRLLSDRFSAERPKGSFSTLEIQRTEQGDSAMYLCASSLRPGLATSSYNEQFFGPGTRLTVL.

The table lists this clone with a count of one. The chain uses TRBV11-3 and TRBJ1-1, with D unresolved. Germline loops: CDR1 SGHNT, CDR2 YENEEA. This CDR3 has 15 residues. V lost 3 bases and J 1 base, leaving 12 bases between the germline ends. The CDR3 coding sequence is TGTGCCAGCAGCTTTCCCTCCAACAGGAACACTGAAGCTTTCTTT. This sequence encodes CASSFPSNRNTEAFF.

Note on this clone: Additional DNA sequences in this sample encode the identical CDR3. The chain couples TRBV28 to TRBJ2-7, with TRBD1 identical over 9 bases. V lost 2 bases to trimming and J lost 7 bases; unmatched junction nucleotides: 18. CDR1 and CDR2 (germline): MDHEN, SYDVKM. The CDR3 spans 18 residues. The CDR3 region is CASSLSGLWGTGPKEQYF. CDR3 DNA sequence: TGTGCCAGCAGTTTAAGTGGGCTTTGGGGGACAGGGCCTAAAGAGCAGTACTTC. The complete variable domain, with remaining parts taken from reference TRBV28 and TRBJ2-7, reads DVKVTQSSRYLVKRTGEKVFLECVQDMDHENMFWYRQDPGLGLRLIYFSYDVKMKEKGDIPEGYSVSREKKERFSLILESASTNQTSMYLCASSLSGLWGTGPKEQYFGPGTRLTVT.

This clone was picked up a small number of times. The DNA of the CDR3 is TGTGCCAGCCGCCTATTTCTCCGGTCACCCCTCCACTTT. Its protein is CASRLFLRSPLHF. The chain couples TRBV7-2 to TRBJ1-6; D gene unclear. The CDR3 has 13 amino acids. Germline V gene sequence: CDR1 SGHTA, CDR2 FQGNSA. Trimming removed 8 bases from V and 10 bases from J, with 15 bases in between.

As concerns this clone: A read error may account for a junction end that differs from germline. The chain recombines TRBV28 with TRBJ1-6, with D possibly TRBD1 on 6 matching bases. The CDR3 totals 15 residues. From germline, CDR1 is MDHEN and CDR2 SYDVKM. The chain's CDR3 is CASSRGLGDNSPLHF. The CDR3 DNA is TGTGCCAGCAGCCGAGGGCTGGGGGACAATTCCCCCCTCCACTTT.

The chain uses TRBV5-1 and TRBJ2-7; D is unresolved. This CDR3 spans 14 amino acids. The V end was cut by 0 bases, the J end by 5 bases, with 12 bases between. CDR1 is SGHRS and CDR2 is YFSETQ in the germline V gene. The CDR3 DNA reads TGCGCCAGCAGCTTGGCCTCAGTCTTCCACGAGCAGTACTTC. Translated: CASSLASVFHEQYF.

The rearrangement uses TRBV21-1 and TRBJ1-1; TRBD1 was called by the table and not checked on the DNA. TRBV21-1 is a pseudogene. This CDR3 contains 14 residues. The CDR3 is CASSKQGSNTEAFF. Here the CDR3 DNA reads TGTGCCAGCAGCAAACAGGGGTCTAACACTGAAGCTTTCTTT.

The rearrangement joins TRBV12-5 to TRBJ1-2; 10 bases map to TRBD1. V was clipped by 1 base and J by 1 base; unmatched bases: 9. The germline CDR1 and CDR2 sequences are LGHNT and FRNRAP. This CDR3 is built from 18 residues. The CDR3 sequence: CASGLDRDRGRINYGYTF. The CDR3 region has the DNA TGTGCTAGTGGTTTGGACCGGGACAGGGGCCGAATTAACTATGGCTACACCTTC.

Concerning this clone: Distinct nucleotide sequences in the sample also encode this CDR3. The V call is TRBV5-1, the J call TRBJ1-2; D gene ambiguous. Germline V CDR1 and CDR2: SGHRS, YFSETQ. Trimming took 4 bases from V and 8 from J, leaving 21 bases between them. The CDR3 consists of 15 residues. The CDR3 DNA sequence: TGCGCCAGCAGCCCTACTGAATCTAGCGTCTACGGCTACACCTTC. This sequence encodes CASSPTESSVYGYTF.

This clone was observed a few times. This chain uses TRBV10-3 with TRBJ2-7; D is perhaps TRBD2 (5 bases). Germline CDR1 reads ENHRY; CDR2 reads SYGVKD. The CDR3 runs 15 residues. V lost 5 bases, J lost 2 bases, and 16 bases lay in between. CDR3 coding DNA: TGTGCCATCAGTTCCCGAGGTCGGCGGGCCTACGAGCAGTACTTC. Translating gives CAISSRGRRAYEQYF.